A selection of T cell receptor beta chains follows, all from one sample in a study of shared clonotypes between healthy human individuals. Method: immunoSEQ multiplex PCR; TCRdb's copy keeps in-frame clones and lacks some. The top ten hold around 13% of the sample, which has about 530,000 clones, roughly 85% seen once. The sample comprised PBMCs. All receptors derive from a woman aged 40 to 50 in good health. Some clones in this sample may be carry-over from other donors' samples. Both conserved end residues are part of each CDR3. The D gene is left open where the match is weak. Clone size is shown for a subset of rows, as once, few, many or a class of expanded clone.

clone size	V gene	J gene	D gene	CDR3 protein	CDR3 DNA
-	TRBV5-4	TRBJ2-3	-	CASSFLPDSGTDTQYF	TGTGCCAGCAGCTTTTTACCGGATAGCGGCACAGATACGCAGTATTTT
-	TRBV10-2	TRBJ2-1	TRBD1	CASSPGTGFYNEQFF	TGCGCCAGCAGTCCCGGGACAGGTTTTTACAATGAGCAGTTCTTC
-	TRBV6-4	TRBJ1-1	-	CASSDSFRLNTEAFF	TGTGCCAGCAGCGACTCGTTCAGACTGAACACTGAAGCTTTCTTT
-	TRBV5-6	TRBJ2-5	-	CASSASPGSVREQYF	TGTGCCAGCAGCGCTTCGCCCGGGTCAGTACGAGAGCAGTACTTC
-	TRBV7-8	TRBJ1-5	-	CASSEKYQPQHF	TGTGCCAGCAGCGAGAAGTATCAGCCCCAGCATTTT
-	TRBV10-3	TRBJ2-2	-	CAIENTGELFF	TGTGCCATCGAGAACACCGGGGAGCTGTTTTTT
-	TRBV10-3	TRBJ2-7	TRBD2	CAITSLAGEGEQYF	TGTGCCATCACAAGTTTGGCGGGAGAGGGCGAGCAGTACTTC
-	TRBV28	TRBJ2-1	TRBD1	CASSALRTGDAYNEQFF	TGTGCCAGCAGTGCCCTAAGGACAGGGGACGCCTACAATGAGCAGTTCTTC
-	TRBV30	TRBJ1-4	-	CAWSVLRAARAEKLFF	TGTGCCTGGAGTGTACTGAGGGCAGCCAGAGCGGAAAAACTGTTTTTT
-	TRBV28	TRBJ1-4	TRBD1	CASSFPGQGENEKLFF	TGTGCCAGCAGTTTCCCGGGACAGGGCGAGAATGAAAAACTGTTTTTT
-	TRBV15	TRBJ2-3	-	CATSRDPGTDTQYF	TGTGCCACCAGCAGAGATCCCGGGACAGATACGCAGTATTTT
-	TRBV27	TRBJ2-5	-	CASSLGLVEARETQYF	TGTGCCAGCAGTTTGGGGCTAGTAGAGGCCCGAGAGACCCAGTACTTC
-	TRBV27	TRBJ2-3	TRBD2	CASSPTLAGLGTDTQYF	TGTGCCAGCAGTCCCACCCTAGCGGGATTAGGCACAGATACGCAGTATTTT
once	TRBV4-3	TRBJ1-4	TRBD1	CASSPQGAREKLFF	TGCGCCAGCAGCCCGCAGGGGGCGCGTGAAAAACTGTTTTTT
-	TRBV19	TRBJ1-1	-	CASSIGQGDTEAFF	TGTGCCAGTAGTATAGGTCAAGGGGACACTGAAGCTTTCTTT
-	TRBV2	TRBJ2-7	TRBD2	CASRGTTGYEQYF	TGTGCCAGCAGGGGGACTACTGGTTACGAGCAGTACTTC
few	TRBV4-2	TRBJ2-7	TRBD2	CASSQPGGRSYEQYF	TGTGCCAGCAGCCAACCGGGAGGTCGCTCCTACGAGCAGTACTTC
-	TRBV28	TRBJ1-1	-	CASAFTGLNTEAFF	TGTGCCAGCGCCTTTACTGGCTTGAACACTGAAGCTTTCTTT
many	TRBV19	TRBJ2-1	-	CASRFDTYNEQFF	TGTGCCAGTCGGTTTGACACCTACAATGAGCAGTTCTTC
-	TRBV2	TRBJ1-1	TRBD1	CASIPPGQGNTEAFF	TGTGCCAGCATCCCACCGGGACAGGGGAATACTGAAGCTTTCTTT
-	TRBV19	TRBJ1-3	TRBD1	CASTRTGDGNTIYF	TGTGCCAGTACTCGGACAGGGGATGGAAACACCATATATTTT
-	TRBV7-9	TRBJ2-7	-	CASSFSGTPYEQYF	TGTGCCAGCAGCTTTTCCGGGACTCCCTACGAGCAGTACTTC
-	TRBV7-3	TRBJ1-2	-	CASSLTGGAEGVYTF	TGTGCCAGCAGCTTAACTGGCGGTGCGGAGGGAGTCTACACCTTC
-	TRBV29-1	TRBJ2-1	-	CSAGTDTYNEQFF	TGCAGCGCTGGGACTGACACCTACAATGAGCAGTTCTTC
-	TRBV28	TRBJ1-1	-	CASIGGWNTEAFF	TGTGCCAGCATCGGAGGTTGGAACACTGAAGCTTTCTTT
-	TRBV15	TRBJ2-1	TRBD1	CATRDAGGSRRYEQFF	TGTGCCACCAGAGATGCAGGGGGCTCCCGTCGGTATGAGCAGTTCTTC
-	TRBV10-2	TRBJ2-2	-	CASSELQGRDTGELFF	TGCGCCAGCAGTGAATTACAGGGGAGGGACACCGGGGAGCTGTTTTTT
-	TRBV11-2	TRBJ1-2	-	CASSPGTSNYGYTF	TGTGCCAGCAGCCCCGGGACAAGTAACTATGGCTACACCTTC
-	TRBV2	TRBJ2-7	-	CASSWPTYEQYF	TGTGCCAGCAGTTGGCCGACCTACGAGCAGTACTTC
-	TRBV5-1	TRBJ2-1	TRBD2	CASSLGLGGINEQFF	TGCGCCAGCAGCTTGGGATTGGGAGGGATAAATGAGCAGTTCTTC
few	TRBV10-3	TRBJ1-2	-	CAISPGSDYGYTF	TGTGCCATCAGCCCGGGGAGTGACTATGGCTACACCTTC
-	TRBV10-3	TRBJ1-2	-	CAISQERNYGYTF	TGTGCCATCAGCCAAGAACGGAACTATGGCTACACCTTC
-	TRBV6-5	TRBJ1-5	-	CASSYGGGNQPQHF	TGTGCCAGCAGTTACGGGGGAGGCAATCAGCCCCAGCATTTT
-	TRBV6-1	TRBJ2-2	-	CASSETRAAPRTGELFF	TGTGCCAGCAGTGAAACCCGGGCAGCTCCACGCACCGGGGAGCTGTTTTTT
many	TRBV10-1	TRBJ2-3	TRBD2	CASSPRPLAAGGTQYF	TGCGCCAGCAGCCCTCGGCCACTAGCGGCGGGCGGTACGCAGTATTTT
few	TRBV20-1	TRBJ2-7	-	CSAPSSYEQYF	TGCAGTGCCCCCAGCTCCTACGAGCAGTACTTC
-	TRBV4-3	TRBJ2-7	TRBD2	CASSQLAGGPSEQYF	TGCGCCAGCAGCCAGCTAGCGGGAGGGCCGTCCGAGCAGTACTTC
once	TRBV7-9	TRBJ2-2	-	CASSHRDALGRNTGELFF	TGTGCCAGCAGCCACCGGGACGCCCTGGGGAGAAACACCGGGGAGCTGTTTTTT
once	TRBV7-6	TRBJ2-3	TRBD2	CASSNLAEYSTDTQYF	TGTGCCAGCAGCAACCTAGCGGAGTATAGCACAGATACGCAGTATTTT
once	TRBV7-9	TRBJ1-2	TRBD1	CASSSQGSNYGYTF	TGTGCCAGCAGCTCACAGGGGTCAAACTATGGCTACACCTTC
-	TRBV18	TRBJ2-1	TRBD2	CASSPGGGVYNEQFF	TGTGCCAGCTCACCGGGCGGGGGGGTCTACAATGAGCAGTTCTTC
-	TRBV19	TRBJ2-7	-	CASSKGGGAYEQYF	TGTGCCAGTAGTAAGGGCGGCGGGGCGTACGAGCAGTACTTC
-	TRBV2	TRBJ2-1	TRBD2	CASSRGLSSYNEQFF	TGTGCCAGCAGTAGGGGACTAAGCTCCTACAATGAGCAGTTCTTC
-	TRBV7-3	TRBJ2-1	TRBD1	CASSRQGGAAYNEQFF	TGTGCCAGCAGTCGACAGGGTGGGGCCGCCTACAATGAGCAGTTCTTC
-	TRBV27	TRBJ2-4	-	CASSSLSTLAKNIQYF	TGTGCCAGCAGTTCGCTTAGTACCCTAGCCAAAAACATTCAGTACTTC
-	TRBV5-1	TRBJ2-5	-	CASSSWDIPARETQYF	TGCGCCAGCAGCTCATGGGACATACCAGCGAGGGAGACCCAGTACTTC
-	TRBV5-1	TRBJ1-4	-	CASSDAGSTNEKLFF	TGCGCCAGCAGCGACGCGGGGTCAACTAATGAAAAACTGTTTTTT